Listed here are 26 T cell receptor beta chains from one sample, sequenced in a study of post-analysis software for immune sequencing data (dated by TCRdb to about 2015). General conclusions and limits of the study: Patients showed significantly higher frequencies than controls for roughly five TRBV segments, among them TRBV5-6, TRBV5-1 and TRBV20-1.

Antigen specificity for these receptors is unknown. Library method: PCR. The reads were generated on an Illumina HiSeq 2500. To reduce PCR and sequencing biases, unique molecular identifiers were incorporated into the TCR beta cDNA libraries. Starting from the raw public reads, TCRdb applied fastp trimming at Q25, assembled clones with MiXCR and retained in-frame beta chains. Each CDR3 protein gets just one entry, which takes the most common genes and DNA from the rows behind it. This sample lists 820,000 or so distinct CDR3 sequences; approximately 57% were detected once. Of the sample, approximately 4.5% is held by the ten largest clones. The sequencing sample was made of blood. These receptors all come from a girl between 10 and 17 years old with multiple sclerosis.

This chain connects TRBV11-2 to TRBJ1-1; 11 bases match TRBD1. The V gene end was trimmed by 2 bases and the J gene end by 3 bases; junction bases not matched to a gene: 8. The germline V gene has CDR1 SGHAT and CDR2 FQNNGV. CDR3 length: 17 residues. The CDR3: CASSLPGGGQGDTEAFF. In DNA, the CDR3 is TGTGCCAGCAGCTTACCGGGCGGGGGACAGGGGGACACTGAAGCTTTCTTT.

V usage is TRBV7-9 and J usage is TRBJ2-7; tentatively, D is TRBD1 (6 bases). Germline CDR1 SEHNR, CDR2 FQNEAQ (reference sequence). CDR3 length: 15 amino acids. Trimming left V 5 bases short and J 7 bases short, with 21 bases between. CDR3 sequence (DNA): TGTGCCAGCAGCCCAGGGGTGGGCACCTACAATGAGCAGTACTTC. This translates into CASSPGVGTYNEQYF.

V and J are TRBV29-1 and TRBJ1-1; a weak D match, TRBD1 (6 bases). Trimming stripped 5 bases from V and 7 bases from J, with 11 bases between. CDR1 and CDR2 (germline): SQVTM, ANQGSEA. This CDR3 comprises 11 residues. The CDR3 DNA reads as TGCAGCGTTTTGACAGGTTTTGAAGCTTTCTTT. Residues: CSVLTGFEAFF. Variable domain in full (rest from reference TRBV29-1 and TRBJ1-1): SAVISQKPSRDICQRGTSLTIQCQVDSQVTMMFWYRQQPGQSLTLIATANQGSEATYESGFVIDKFPISRPNLTFSTLTVSNMSPEDSSIYLCSVLTGFEAFFGQGTRLTVV.

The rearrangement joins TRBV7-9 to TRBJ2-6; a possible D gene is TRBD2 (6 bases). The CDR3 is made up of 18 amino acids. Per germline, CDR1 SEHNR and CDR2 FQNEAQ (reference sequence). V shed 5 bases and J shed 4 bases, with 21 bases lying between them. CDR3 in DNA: TGTGCCAGCAGCGCTTCACGGGACTCCGAGCTGGGGGCCAACGTCCTGACTTTC. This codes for CASSASRDSELGANVLTF.

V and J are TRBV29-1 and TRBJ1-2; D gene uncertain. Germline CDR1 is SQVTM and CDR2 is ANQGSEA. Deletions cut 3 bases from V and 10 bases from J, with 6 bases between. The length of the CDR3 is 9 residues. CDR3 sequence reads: CSVEGIYTF. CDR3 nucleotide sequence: TGCAGCGTTGAGGGGATCTACACCTTC.

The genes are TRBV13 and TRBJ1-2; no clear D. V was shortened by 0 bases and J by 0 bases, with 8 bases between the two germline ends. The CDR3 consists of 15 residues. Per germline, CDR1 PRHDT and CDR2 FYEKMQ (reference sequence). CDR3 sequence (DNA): TGTGCCAGCAGCTTAGGGCTGCCCGCTAACTATGGCTACACCTTC. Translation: CASSLGLPANYGYTF.

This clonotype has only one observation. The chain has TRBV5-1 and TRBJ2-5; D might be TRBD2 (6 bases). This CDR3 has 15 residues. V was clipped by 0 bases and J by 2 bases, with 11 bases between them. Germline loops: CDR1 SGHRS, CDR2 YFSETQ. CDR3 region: CASSLAHSGQETQYF. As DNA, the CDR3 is TGCGCCAGCAGCTTGGCCCATAGCGGACAAGAGACCCAGTACTTC.

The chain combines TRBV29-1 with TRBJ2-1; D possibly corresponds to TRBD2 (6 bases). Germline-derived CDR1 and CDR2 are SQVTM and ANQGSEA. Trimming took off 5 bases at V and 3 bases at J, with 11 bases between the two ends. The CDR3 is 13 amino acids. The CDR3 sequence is CSVSRGLYNEQFF. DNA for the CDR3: TGCAGCGTTTCGAGGGGACTCTACAATGAGCAGTTCTTC.

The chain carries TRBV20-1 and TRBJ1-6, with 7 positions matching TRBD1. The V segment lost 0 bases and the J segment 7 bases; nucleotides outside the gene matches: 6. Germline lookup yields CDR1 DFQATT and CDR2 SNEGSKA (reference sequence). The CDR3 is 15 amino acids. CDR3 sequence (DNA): TGCAGTGCTAGAGATATGGGACAGCCCAATTCACCCCTCCACTTT. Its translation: CSARDMGQPNSPLHF.

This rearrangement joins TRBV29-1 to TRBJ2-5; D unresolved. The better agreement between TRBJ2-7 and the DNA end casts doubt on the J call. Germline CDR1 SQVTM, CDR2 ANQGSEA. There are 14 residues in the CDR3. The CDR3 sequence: CSVGLRLTTYEQYF. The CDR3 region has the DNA TGCAGCGTTGGGCTAAGGCTCACGACCTACGAGCAGTACTTC.

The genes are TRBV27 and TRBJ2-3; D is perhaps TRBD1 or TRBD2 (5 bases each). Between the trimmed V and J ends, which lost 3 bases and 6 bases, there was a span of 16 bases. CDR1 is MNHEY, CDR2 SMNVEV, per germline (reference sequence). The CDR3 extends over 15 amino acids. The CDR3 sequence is CASSFTLNRGDTQYF. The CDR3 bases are TGTGCCAGCAGTTTCACCCTCAACCGGGGCGATACGCAGTATTTT.

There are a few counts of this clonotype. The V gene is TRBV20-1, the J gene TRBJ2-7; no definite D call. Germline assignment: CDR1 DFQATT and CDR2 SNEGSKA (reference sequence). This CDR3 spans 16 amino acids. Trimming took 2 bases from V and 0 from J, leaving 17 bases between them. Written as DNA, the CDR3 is TGCAGTGCTAGAAAATCCTTAGTTGTCGACTCCTACGAGCAGTACTTC. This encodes CSARKSLVVDSYEQYF.

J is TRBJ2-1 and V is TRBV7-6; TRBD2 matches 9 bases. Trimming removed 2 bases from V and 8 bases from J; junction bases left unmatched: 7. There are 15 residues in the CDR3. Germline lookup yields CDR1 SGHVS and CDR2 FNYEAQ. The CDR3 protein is CASSLRREGRDEQFF. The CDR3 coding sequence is TGTGCCAGCAGCTTAAGGCGGGAGGGCCGCGATGAGCAGTTCTTC.

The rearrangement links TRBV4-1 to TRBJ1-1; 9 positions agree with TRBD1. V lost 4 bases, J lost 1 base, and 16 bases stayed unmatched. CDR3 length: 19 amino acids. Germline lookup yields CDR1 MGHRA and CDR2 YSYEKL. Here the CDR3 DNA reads TGCGCCAGCAGCCGGATGAACCCGGGACAGGGCTGGAAGAACACTGAAGCTTTCTTT. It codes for CASSRMNPGQGWKNTEAFF.

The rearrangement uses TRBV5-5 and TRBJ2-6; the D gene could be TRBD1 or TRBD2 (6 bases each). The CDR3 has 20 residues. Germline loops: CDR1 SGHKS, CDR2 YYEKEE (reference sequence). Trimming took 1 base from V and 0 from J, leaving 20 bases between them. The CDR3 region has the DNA TGTGCCAGCAGCTTGTGGGGGGAGTCAGGGGCCATCTCTGGGGCCAACGTCCTGACTTTC. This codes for CASSLWGESGAISGANVLTF.

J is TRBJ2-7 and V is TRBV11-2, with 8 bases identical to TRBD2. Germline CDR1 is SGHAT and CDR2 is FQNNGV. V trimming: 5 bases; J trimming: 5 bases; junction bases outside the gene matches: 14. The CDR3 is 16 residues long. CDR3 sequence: CASSPLSGTSKNEQYF. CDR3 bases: TGTGCCAGCAGCCCCCTTTCTGGGACTAGTAAGAACGAGCAGTACTTC.

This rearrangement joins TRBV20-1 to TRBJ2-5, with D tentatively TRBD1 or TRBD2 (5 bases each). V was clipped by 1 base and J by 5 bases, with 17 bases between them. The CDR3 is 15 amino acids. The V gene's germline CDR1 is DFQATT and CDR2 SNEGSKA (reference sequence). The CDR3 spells CSARAARGVGETQYF. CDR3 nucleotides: TGCAGTGCTAGAGCCGCCAGAGGGGTTGGCGAGACCCAGTACTTC.

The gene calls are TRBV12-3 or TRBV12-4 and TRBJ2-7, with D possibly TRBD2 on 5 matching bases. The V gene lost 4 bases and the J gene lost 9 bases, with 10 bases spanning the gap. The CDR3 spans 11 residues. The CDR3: CASSSGVGQYF. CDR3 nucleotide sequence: TGTGCCAGCAGTTCCGGGGTGGGGCAGTACTTC.

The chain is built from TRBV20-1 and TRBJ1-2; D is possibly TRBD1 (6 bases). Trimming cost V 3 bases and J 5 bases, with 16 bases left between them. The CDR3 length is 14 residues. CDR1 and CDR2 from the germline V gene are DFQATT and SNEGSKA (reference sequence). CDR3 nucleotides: TGCAGTGCTAGTACAGGGTCCGGGGGGTATGGCTACACCTTC. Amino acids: CSASTGSGGYGYTF.

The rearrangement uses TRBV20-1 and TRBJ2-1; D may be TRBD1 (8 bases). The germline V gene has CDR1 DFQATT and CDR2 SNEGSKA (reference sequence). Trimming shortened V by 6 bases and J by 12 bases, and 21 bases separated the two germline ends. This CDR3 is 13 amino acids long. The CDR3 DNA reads TGCAGTGCCTCCAGGGGGCGGGGGTCAGGGCAGTTCTTC. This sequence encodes CSASRGRGSGQFF.

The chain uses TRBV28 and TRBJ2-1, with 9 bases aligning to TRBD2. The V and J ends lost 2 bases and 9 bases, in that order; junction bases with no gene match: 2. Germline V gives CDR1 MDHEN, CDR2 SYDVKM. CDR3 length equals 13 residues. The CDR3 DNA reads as TGTGCCAGCAGTTTACTGACTAGCGGTGAGCAGTTCTTC. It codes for CASSLLTSGEQFF.

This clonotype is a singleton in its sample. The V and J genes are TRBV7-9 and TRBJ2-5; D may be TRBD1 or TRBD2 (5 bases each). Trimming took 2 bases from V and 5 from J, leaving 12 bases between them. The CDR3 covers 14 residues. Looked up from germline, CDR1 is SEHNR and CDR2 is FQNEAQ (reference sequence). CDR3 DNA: TGTGCCAGCAGCTTATACGGGGCGGTGGAGACCCAGTACTTC. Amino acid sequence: CASSLYGAVETQYF.

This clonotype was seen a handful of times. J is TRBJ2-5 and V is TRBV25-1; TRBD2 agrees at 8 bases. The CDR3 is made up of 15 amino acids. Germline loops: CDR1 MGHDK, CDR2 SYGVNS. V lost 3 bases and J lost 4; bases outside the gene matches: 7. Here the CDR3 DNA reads TGTGCCAGCAGTGACGATACGGGAGGGGGAGAGACCCAGTACTTC. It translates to CASSDDTGGGETQYF. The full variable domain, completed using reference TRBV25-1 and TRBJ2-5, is EADIYQTPRYLVIGTGKKITLECSQTMGHDKMYWYQQDPGMELHLIHYSYGVNSTEKGDLSSESTVSRIRTEHFPLTLESARPSHTSQYLCASSDDTGGGETQYFGPGTRLLVL.

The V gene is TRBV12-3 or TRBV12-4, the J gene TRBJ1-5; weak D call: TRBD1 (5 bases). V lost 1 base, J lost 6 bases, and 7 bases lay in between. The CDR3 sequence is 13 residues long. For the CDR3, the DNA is TGTGCCAGCAGTTTAGGGGGCCCTCAGCCCCAGCATTTT. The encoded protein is CASSLGGPQPQHF.

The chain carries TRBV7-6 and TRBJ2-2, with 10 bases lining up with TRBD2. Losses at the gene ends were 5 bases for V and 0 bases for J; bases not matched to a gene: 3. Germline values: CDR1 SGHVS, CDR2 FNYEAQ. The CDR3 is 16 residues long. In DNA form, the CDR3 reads TGTGCCAGCAGCCCCGGGACTAGCGCGAACACCGGGGAGCTGTTTTTT. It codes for CASSPGTSANTGELFF.

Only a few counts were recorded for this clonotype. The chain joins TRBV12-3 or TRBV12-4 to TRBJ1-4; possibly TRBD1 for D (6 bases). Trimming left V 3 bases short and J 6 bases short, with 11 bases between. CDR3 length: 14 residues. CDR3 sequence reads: CASSFEQGDEKLFF. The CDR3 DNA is TGTGCCAGCAGTTTTGAACAGGGCGATGAAAAACTGTTTTTT.